These 19 T cell receptor beta chains were all obtained from the same sample, sequenced in a study of cytomegalovirus exposure and HLA in healthy donors. Primers for the PCR totalled 60 Vbeta and 13 Jbeta. The assay was immunoSEQ multiplex PCR, and TCRdb's table has in-frame clones only and misses some. Counted here are some 200,000 clones, 81% occurring once; the ten biggest clones make up 3% to 4.5%. The sample consisted of PBMCs. The receptors come from a man aged 50-59 years in good health and CMV-seronegative.

V and J are TRBV19 and TRBJ2-2; 8 bases are shared with TRBD1. The CDR3 is 14 residues long. V gave up 8 bases and J gave up 1 base; unmatched junction bases: 3. Germline V gene sequence: CDR1 LNHDA, CDR2 SQIVND (reference sequence). CDR3 protein: CASLDRGNTGELFF. In DNA form, the CDR3 reads TGTGCCAGTTTAGACAGGGGGAACACCGGGGAGCTGTTTTTT.

V gene TRBV7-2 combines with J gene TRBJ1-1; unclear D gene. Germline assignment: CDR1 SGHTA and CDR2 FQGNSA. The CDR3 is made up of 14 amino acids. The V end lost 4 bases, the J end lost 1 base, and 10 bases lay between the germline ends. The CDR3 loop is CASSSREGNTEAFF. For the CDR3, the DNA is TGTGCCAGCAGCTCCCGGGAAGGGAACACTGAAGCTTTCTTT.

This clone occurred a few times. The chain has TRBV19 and TRBJ1-3, with D uncertain. This CDR3 comprises 13 residues. The V end was cut by 4 bases, the J end by 16 bases, with 20 bases between. Germline V gene lookup returns CDR1 LNHDA and CDR2 SQIVND (reference sequence). CDR3 nucleotides: TGTGCCAGTAGTACGGGAACAGATCACCCCTCGTATTTT. This gives the protein CASSTGTDHPSYF.

The genes are TRBV6-6 and TRBJ1-3; D may be TRBD1 (6 bases). The V gene's germline CDR1 is MNHNY and CDR2 SVGAGI (reference sequence). The CDR3 sequence is 15 residues long. Between the trimmed V and J ends, which lost 10 bases and 0 bases, there was a span of 16 bases. For the CDR3, the DNA is TGTGCCACCAGACAGGACGGGTACTCTGGAAACACCATATATTTT. Its translation: CATRQDGYSGNTIYF.

This clone was counted a few times. This chain links TRBV7-6 with TRBJ2-7; TRBD2 matches at 10 bases. This CDR3 region has 16 residues. Per germline, CDR1 SGHVS and CDR2 FNYEAQ. V was clipped by 2 bases and J by 2 bases; unmatched bases: 6. Written as DNA, the CDR3 is TGTGCCAGCAGCTTAAGTAGCGGGGGGCCCCCCTACGAGCAGTACTTC. It encodes CASSLSSGGPPYEQYF.

The chain carries TRBV5-1 and TRBJ2-2, with 10 bases matching TRBD1. V dropped 1 base and J dropped 6; count of bases not matched to a gene: 3. The germline V gene has CDR1 SGHRS and CDR2 YFSETQ. The CDR3 consists of 15 residues. CDR3: CASSLRQGAAGELFF. DNA for the CDR3: TGCGCCAGCAGCTTGAGACAGGGGGCTGCCGGGGAGCTGTTTTTT.

The chain couples TRBV5-6 to TRBJ1-6; no firm D call. V was cut by 2 bases and J by 0 bases, with 6 bases left in between. Germline loops: CDR1 SGHDT, CDR2 YYEEEE. This CDR3 is 15 amino acids long. Here the CDR3 DNA reads TGTGCCAGCAGCTTACTGAGCTCCTATAATTCACCCCTCCACTTT. This gives the protein CASSLLSSYNSPLHF.

The V gene is TRBV4-1, the J gene TRBJ1-2, with no clear D. Trimming pared 3 bases from V and 8 bases from J, leaving 19 bases between. CDR1 and CDR2 (germline): MGHRA, YSYEKL. The CDR3 is made up of 15 amino acids. In DNA, the CDR3 is TGCGCCAGCAGCCACAGACTGTTAGATCTGCGGGGCTACACCTTC. Translation: CASSHRLLDLRGYTF.

V is TRBV5-6 and J is TRBJ1-2; TRBD1 matches at 7 bases. The J segment lost 2 bases and the V segment lost 4 bases, leaving 14 bases of the junction unmatched. CDR1 and CDR2 from the germline V gene are SGHDT and YYEEEE. The CDR3 has 17 residues. CDR3 sequence (DNA): TGTGCCAGCAGCCACAGACAGGGCGGATCCTTGAACTATGGCTACACCTTC. This sequence encodes CASSHRQGGSLNYGYTF.

The chain carries TRBV29-1 and TRBJ1-1, with 9 positions matching TRBD1. Germline CDR1 reads SQVTM; CDR2 reads ANQGSEA. The junction had 5 bases not matched to a gene; V was cut back by 6 bases and J by 3 bases. The CDR3 has 13 residues. The CDR3 DNA sequence: TGCAGCGTGTTACGGACAGGGGACACTGAAGCTTTCTTT. Its protein is CSVLRTGDTEAFF.

The chain links TRBV7-8 to TRBJ2-2; D not resolved. Trimming removed 5 bases at V and 0 bases at J, with 7 bases between. The germline V gene encodes CDR1 SGHVS and CDR2 FQNEAQ. The CDR3 has 14 amino acids. The CDR3 reads CASSILANTGELFF. In nucleotides, the CDR3 is TGTGCCAGCAGCATCCTAGCGAACACCGGGGAGCTGTTTTTT.

V and J are TRBV6-5 and TRBJ1-4, with D maybe TRBD1 (5 bases). V lost 0 bases and J 9 bases, leaving 11 bases between the germline ends. This CDR3 region has 14 residues. The germline gives CDR1 MNHEY, CDR2 SVGAGI. CDR3: CASSYSAGKQKLFF. DNA of the CDR3: TGTGCCAGCAGTTACTCAGCAGGGAAGCAAAAACTGTTTTTT.

This clone was detected a few times. The chain recombines TRBV12-5 with TRBJ2-5, with 7 bases matching TRBD1. The DNA matches TRBJ2-7 better at its end, which makes the J call doubtful. The CDR3 consists of 14 residues. Per germline, CDR1 LGHNT and CDR2 FRNRAP. The CDR3 DNA reads TGTGCTAGTGGCCGGGGACAGAAACTCGACGAGCAGTACTTC. As protein: CASGRGQKLDEQYF.

The chain is built from TRBV11-3 and TRBJ2-1, with 8 bases aligning to TRBD1. V was clipped by 1 base and J by 7 bases; unmatched bases: 6. Germline V gene sequence: CDR1 SGHNT, CDR2 YENEEA. The CDR3 is made up of 15 amino acids. CDR3 nucleotide sequence: TGTGCCAGCAGCTTAGTCCAGGGGGCCGTTAATGAGCAGTTCTTC. Protein product: CASSLVQGAVNEQFF.

This chain uses TRBV13 with TRBJ2-5; TRBD1 matches at 8 bases. Judging by the DNA end, TRBJ2-7 fits better; the J call may be wrong. Germline V gives CDR1 PRHDT, CDR2 FYEKMQ (reference sequence). CDR3 length: 12 amino acids. The CDR3 region is CASGQGGDEQYF. CDR3 nucleotides: TGTGCCAGCGGACAGGGCGGGGACGAGCAGTACTTC.

In this sample, this clone turned up once. One end of the junction does not line up with germline, which may come from a read error. The gene calls are TRBV7-9 and TRBJ1-1; 9 bases agree with TRBD1. The CDR3 has 13 residues. The germline gives CDR1 SEHNR, CDR2 FQNEAQ (reference sequence). CDR3 DNA: TGTTCCAGCAGCCCCGGGACAGGGTTGGAAGCTTTCTTT. Encoded protein: CSSSPGTGLEAFF.

The CDR3 DNA sequence: TGTGCCAGCAGTGGGGTACAGAGCTCCTATAATTCACCCCTCCACTTT. It encodes CASSGVQSSYNSPLHF. J is TRBJ1-6 and V is TRBV2; D remains unclear. CDR3 length equals 16 residues. Germline V gene lookup returns CDR1 SNHLY and CDR2 FYNNEI. The ends were cut back, 4 bases at V and 0 bases at J, with 10 bases in the middle.

The chain links TRBV2 to TRBJ2-3; the D gene is possibly TRBD2 (6 bases). Trimming pared 1 base from V and 11 bases from J, leaving 16 bases between. Germline V gene data show CDR1 as SNHLY and CDR2 as FYNNEI. CDR3 size: 14 residues. CDR3 sequence: CASSEGAGIPQQYF. CDR3 coding DNA: TGTGCCAGCAGTGAAGGGGCGGGGATTCCCCAGCAGTATTTT.

The rearrangement joins TRBV5-6 to TRBJ2-5, with 8 bases matching TRBD1. Germline assignment: CDR1 SGHDT and CDR2 YYEEEE. The CDR3 length is 18 residues. V trimming: 4 bases; J trimming: 4 bases; junction bases outside the gene matches: 18. DNA of the CDR3: TGTGCCAGCAGCACGAGAGGGGCGAGGCCAGGGGGCGTAGAGACCCAGTACTTC. Protein product: CASSTRGARPGGVETQYF.